The TCR beta chain under discussion was sequenced for a study of long-term antiretroviral therapy in people with HIV. Study results and limitations: Spans of CDR3 length were tighter for HIV repertoires than for controls.

The CDR3 consists of 19 residues. CDR1 is MNHNS, CDR2 SASEGT, per germline. Trimming shortened V by 2 bases and J by 2 bases, and 24 bases separated the two germline ends. Researchers report immunoSEQ v3.0 was run at survey level. Sequencing was directed toward about 40,000-55,000 T-cell genomes in each sample. Data came from immunoSEQ multiplex PCR; TCRdb stores just in-frame clones and leaves some out. The data contain roughly 42,000 clones, about nine tenths of them seen just once; the ten biggest clones take up more than 4%. DNA was extracted from approximately 0.95-9.8 million thawed cryopreserved PBMC. As regards this clone: The antigen is undetermined.

The sequence came from a woman aged 45-59 years with HIV. V is TRBV6-1 and J is TRBJ1-1, with D unclear. The specimen was unsorted PBMCs, collected 1.2 years after starting antiretroviral therapy. The CDR3 region has the DNA TGTGCCAGCAGTGAAATTCCGATCGGCAGTCACGGTTTAAACACTGAAGCTTTCTTT. Amino acid sequence: CASSEIPIGSHGLNTEAFF.